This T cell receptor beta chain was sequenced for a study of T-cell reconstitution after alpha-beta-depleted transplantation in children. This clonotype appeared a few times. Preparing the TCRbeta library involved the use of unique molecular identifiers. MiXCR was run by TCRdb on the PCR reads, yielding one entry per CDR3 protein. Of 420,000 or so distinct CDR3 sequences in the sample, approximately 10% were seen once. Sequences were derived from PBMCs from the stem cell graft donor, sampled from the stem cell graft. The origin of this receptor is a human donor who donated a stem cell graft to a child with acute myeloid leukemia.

The CDR3 here is CASSPRDYEQYF. For the CDR3, the DNA is TGCGCCAGCAGCCCCCGGGATTACGAGCAGTACTTC. The gene calls are TRBV5-1 and TRBJ2-7; a possible D gene is TRBD2 (5 bases). Between the trimmed V and J ends, which lost 4 bases and 4 bases, there was a span of 9 bases. The CDR3 is 12 amino acids. Germline values: CDR1 SGHRS, CDR2 YFSETQ.